This TCR beta chain emerged from a study of blood T cell repertoires in COVID-19. Looking at the study overall: Whether acute or convalescent, the COVID-19 samples came from the United States, Italy and Spain. PBMCs, B-cell-depleted T cells, or T cells provided the cDNA or gDNA that made up the material.

This CDR3 region has 13 residues. Germline V lookup: CDR1 SGHRS, CDR2 YFSETQ. V was trimmed by 3 bases and J by 4 bases, leaving 10 bases between them. TCRdb keeps only in-frame clones here, not all; method: immunoSEQ multiplex PCR. In the table there are some 160,000 clones, around 77% of which are singletons. The sequencing sample was made of peripheral blood. This clonotype originated in a man aged 50-59 years with active or convalescent COVID-19. The rearrangement uses TRBV5-1 and TRBJ1-2; perhaps TRBD1 as D (6 bases). This CDR3 is CASSWAGAYGYTF. As DNA, the CDR3 is TGCGCCAGCAGCTGGGCAGGGGCCTATGGCTACACCTTC.